Following are 22 T cell receptor beta chains from one sample sequenced in a study of blood T cell repertoires in COVID-19. Libraries were prepared by immunoSEQ multiplex PCR; TCRdb keeps only in-frame clonotypes and omits some of them. The data show 200,000 to 300,000 clones, around four fifths seen once. Input material: peripheral blood. The source is a woman aged 55-75 years with active or convalescent COVID-19.

This clone occurred once. The V gene is TRBV2, the J gene TRBJ1-2; no clear D gene. V was clipped by 3 bases and J by 0 bases, with 14 bases between them. CDR3 length: 16 amino acids. Germline CDR1 and CDR2: SNHLY and FYNNEI. This CDR3 reads CASSEGGREANYGYTF. In nucleotides, the CDR3 is TGTGCCAGCAGTGAGGGAGGCCGAGAAGCTAACTATGGCTACACCTTC.

V and J are TRBV19 and TRBJ1-6; D unclear. This CDR3 is built from 16 residues. Per the germline V gene, CDR1 is LNHDA and CDR2 is SQIVND (reference sequence). With 7 bases removed from V and 0 bases from J, the gap between germline ends came to 13 bases. The CDR3 DNA reads as TGTGCCAGTACCCCGAGTCCAGGCTCCTATAATTCACCCCTCCACTTT. Protein: CASTPSPGSYNSPLHF.

The chain recombines TRBV4-1 with TRBJ2-7; 8 bases align to TRBD1. The trim removed 1 base at V and 2 bases at J, leaving 4 bases unmatched. The CDR3 covers 15 residues. CDR1 and CDR2 from the germline V gene are MGHRA and YSYEKL. The CDR3 protein is CASSQVETGAYEQYF. The CDR3 DNA reads as TGCGCCAGCAGCCAAGTTGAGACAGGGGCCTACGAGCAGTACTTC.

This clone appeared a single time. J is TRBJ2-5 and V is TRBV21-1; the table's D call TRBD2 went unverified against the DNA. TRBV21-1 constitutes a pseudogene. The CDR3 totals 20 residues. In DNA, the CDR3 is TGTGCCAGCAGCAAATCGTGGGCCTTACTAGCGGGAGGGCCTGGGGAGACCCAGTACTTC. This translates into CASSKSWALLAGGPGETQYF.

This chain joins TRBV6-6 and TRBJ2-7, with a weak D call TRBD2 (6 bases). Per germline, CDR1 MNHNY and CDR2 SVGAGI (reference sequence). V lost 7 bases, J lost 2 bases, and 15 bases lay in between. This CDR3 spans 14 amino acids. The CDR3 coding sequence is TGTGCCAGCAATCGCCGGGACTGGCCCTACGAGCAGTACTTC. This encodes CASNRRDWPYEQYF.

V usage is TRBV18 and J usage is TRBJ2-1, with D possibly matching TRBD2 (7 bases). The CDR3 has 15 amino acids. Trimming cost V 2 bases and J 2 bases, with 10 bases left between them. In germline, CDR1 is KGHSH, CDR2 LQKENI. The CDR3 sequence: CASSPRGGPYNEQFF. Written as DNA, the CDR3 is TGTGCCAGCTCACCAAGGGGGGGCCCCTACAATGAGCAGTTCTTC.

This chain uses TRBV7-3 with TRBJ2-3; no definite D call. The V end lost 5 bases, the J end lost 1 base, and 10 bases lay between the germline ends. Germline V gene data show CDR1 as SGHTA and CDR2 as FQGTGA. There are 14 residues in the CDR3. CDR3 DNA sequence: TGTGCCAGCAGCCTAATGGCGGGCACAGATACGCAGTATTTT. Its translation: CASSLMAGTDTQYF.

This clone was detected only once. The chain carries TRBV11-1 and TRBJ1-2, with 10 bases fitting TRBD1. The V and J ends lost 5 bases and 6 bases, in that order; junction bases with no gene match: 3. Germline V gene sequence: CDR1 SGHAT, CDR2 FQDESV (reference sequence). The CDR3 is 13 amino acids. This chain's CDR3 is CASSLGTGDGYTF. Here the CDR3 DNA reads TGTGCCAGCAGCCTAGGGACAGGGGATGGCTACACCTTC.

This rearrangement joins TRBV3-1 (or the pseudogene TRBV3-2) to TRBJ1-2, with TRBD1 matching over 7 bases. Germline assignment: CDR1 LGHDT and CDR2 YNNKEL (reference sequence). The ends lost 2 bases at V and 2 bases at J; junction bases unmatched: 11. CDR3 length equals 17 residues. CDR3 region: CASSQHSGGLANYGYTF. The CDR3 DNA reads TGTGCCAGCAGCCAACATTCAGGGGGGCTGGCGAACTATGGCTACACCTTC.

This clone was picked up one time. This sequence joins TRBV3-1 (or the pseudogene TRBV3-2) and TRBJ2-3; D not certain. Germline V gene lookup returns CDR1 LGHDT and CDR2 YNNKEL (reference sequence). The CDR3 covers 15 residues. V lost 4 bases to trimming and J lost 2 bases, with 13 bases between them. CDR3 sequence: CASSPARVITDTQYF. The CDR3 coding sequence is TGTGCCAGCAGCCCCGCACGGGTAATCACAGATACGCAGTATTTT.

This chain connects TRBV30 to TRBJ1-4; D gene uncertain. Trimming stripped 6 bases from V and 2 bases from J, with 4 bases between. From germline, CDR1 is GTSNPN and CDR2 SVGIG (reference sequence). The CDR3 runs to 11 residues. This chain's CDR3 is CACGTNEKLFF. Written as DNA, the CDR3 is TGTGCCTGCGGTACTAATGAAAAACTGTTTTTT. Full variable domain (outside the CDR3, taken from reference TRBV30 and TRBJ1-4): SQTIHQWPATLVQPVGSPLSLECTVEGTSNPNLYWYRQAAGRGLQLLFYSVGIGQISSEVPQNLSASRPQDRQFILSSKKLLLSDSGFYLCACGTNEKLFFGSGTQLSVL.

The gene calls are TRBV19 and TRBJ1-4, with TRBD1 matching 9 bases. This CDR3 is built from 15 residues. CDR1 is LNHDA and CDR2 is SQIVND in the germline V gene (reference sequence). J was trimmed by 5 bases and V by 5 bases; bases with no gene match: 6. Written as DNA, the CDR3 is TGTGCCAGTAGTCCCAGGGACAGGGAGAATGAAAAACTGTTTTTT. It is translated as CASSPRDRENEKLFF.

This chain connects TRBV13 to TRBJ2-7, with 10 bases that match TRBD1. This CDR3 is built from 12 residues. V shed 5 bases, J shed 5 bases, and the junction held 0 bases outside the gene matches. Per the germline V gene, CDR1 is PRHDT and CDR2 is FYEKMQ (reference sequence). This chain's CDR3 is CASSGTGDEQYF. CDR3 coding DNA: TGTGCCAGCAGCGGGACAGGGGACGAGCAGTACTTC.

The chain has TRBV5-1 and TRBJ2-1, with D possibly matching TRBD2 (6 bases). Germline V gene lookup returns CDR1 SGHRS and CDR2 YFSETQ. The CDR3 covers 16 residues. V lost 4 bases and J 6 bases, leaving 20 bases between the germline ends. In nucleotides, the CDR3 is TGCGCCAGCAGCGTTGACCCCGGGAGCACAGGCAATGAGCAGTTCTTC. This codes for CASSVDPGSTGNEQFF.

This chain joins TRBV2 and TRBJ2-2, with 9 positions matching TRBD1. Trimming cost V 7 bases and J 5 bases; bases outside gene matches: 14. Germline assignment: CDR1 SNHLY and CDR2 FYNNEI. This CDR3 is built from 17 residues. CDR3 coding DNA: TGTGCCAGCAATCCTCGAATCCCGGGACAGGGAACCGGGGAGCTGTTTTTT. This gives the protein CASNPRIPGQGTGELFF.

The CDR3 protein is CASSQGRGPANTGELFF. As DNA, the CDR3 is TGTGCCAGCAGCCAAGGGAGGGGGCCAGCGAACACCGGGGAGCTGTTTTTT. This sequence joins TRBV14 and TRBJ2-2, with D possibly matching TRBD1 (7 bases). This CDR3 has 17 residues. Germline V CDR1 and CDR2: SGHDN, FVKESK. Trimming left V 1 base short and J 0 bases short, with 12 bases between.

This clone appeared a few times. The V and J genes are TRBV5-4 and TRBJ1-2; TRBD1 agrees at 7 bases. V gave up 0 bases and J gave up 4 bases; unmatched junction bases: 3. CDR3 length: 14 residues. The germline gives CDR1 SGHNT, CDR2 YYREEE (reference sequence). CDR3 DNA sequence: TGTGCCAGCAGCTTGGAACGGACAGGCTATGGCTACACCTTC. Encoded protein: CASSLERTGYGYTF.

This chain connects TRBV30 to TRBJ1-3; D might be TRBD1 (5 bases). Trimming took 2 bases from V and 0 from J, leaving 11 bases between them. CDR3 length equals 15 residues. Germline CDR1 is GTSNPN and CDR2 is SVGIG (reference sequence). In nucleotides, the CDR3 is TGTGCCTGGAGTAGAACAGGAGCCTCTGGAAACACCATATATTTT. Protein: CAWSRTGASGNTIYF.

The V gene is TRBV15, the J gene TRBJ2-3, with 8 bases lining up with TRBD1. In germline, CDR1 is LNHNV, CDR2 YYDKDF (reference sequence). J was trimmed by 9 bases and V by 2 bases; bases with no gene match: 7. There are 14 residues in the CDR3. The CDR3 protein is CATSRIPQGATQYF. In nucleotides, the CDR3 is TGTGCCACCAGCAGAATACCCCAGGGGGCGACGCAGTATTTT.

The chain combines TRBV6-5 with TRBJ1-5; D may be TRBD1 (5 bases). This CDR3 region has 13 residues. The germline V and J ends were trimmed by 7 bases and 1 base, with 8 bases remaining between them. Germline V gives CDR1 MNHEY, CDR2 SVGAGI. CDR3 residues: CASTTGSNQPQHF. The DNA for the CDR3 is TGTGCCAGCACTACAGGAAGCAATCAGCCCCAGCATTTT.

The chain combines TRBV11-2 with TRBJ2-7; 9 positions agree with TRBD2. CDR3 length: 16 amino acids. The V gene's germline CDR1 is SGHAT and CDR2 FQNNGV. V dropped 5 bases and J dropped 0; count of bases not matched to a gene: 8. As DNA, the CDR3 is TGTGCCAGCAGCGTCAGACTAGCGGATAACTCCTACGAGCAGTACTTC. Amino acids: CASSVRLADNSYEQYF.

The V call is TRBV7-9, the J call TRBJ1-2; 7 bases align to TRBD1. V was pared by 6 bases and J by 4 bases, with 8 bases of the junction left unmatched. The CDR3 spans 14 residues. Germline V lookup: CDR1 SEHNR, CDR2 FQNEAQ (reference sequence). DNA of the CDR3: TGTGCCAGCAGACCACCAGGGACAGTCTATGGCTACACCTTC. The encoded protein is CASRPPGTVYGYTF.